The 19 T cell receptor beta chains in this list originate from one sample, sequenced in a study of CD49a tissue-resident CD8 T cells in human skin. Sequencing was performed with immunoSEQ multiplex PCR; in TCRdb, only in-frame clones are kept and a portion is missing. The data hold approximately 800 clones, with roughly 67% observed a single time. Sequenced: CLA- CD8+ effector memory T cells sorted from blood. The receptors shown here come from a human donor in good health.

As to this clone: The germline gene is not matched at one end of the junction; a read error may be the cause. The chain links TRBV11-2 to TRBJ2-7; 7 bases are shared with TRBD1. CDR1 and CDR2 (germline): SGHAT, FQNNGV. The length of the CDR3 is 15 residues. The CDR3 loop reads CASSLERTGSYEQYF. The CDR3 DNA sequence: TGTGCCAGCAGTTTAGAGCGGACAGGCTCCTACGAGCAGTACTTC.

J is TRBJ1-1 and V is TRBV4-2, with TRBD1 identical over 10 bases. V dropped 1 base and J dropped 4; count of bases not matched to a gene: 3. This CDR3 contains 15 residues. The V gene's germline CDR1 is LGHNA and CDR2 YNFKEQ. DNA of the CDR3: TGTGCCAGCAGCCAAGCGCGGACAGGGGGCACTGAAGCTTTCTTT. This gives the protein CASSQARTGGTEAFF.

The chain uses TRBV6-5 and TRBJ2-7; 7 nucleotides agree with TRBD1. Per germline, CDR1 MNHEY and CDR2 SVGAGI. V shed 6 bases, J shed 0 bases, and the junction held 11 bases outside the gene matches. This CDR3 is 16 amino acids long. CDR3 coding DNA: TGTGCCAGCAGGTACACAGGGGAATCGAGCTCCTACGAGCAGTACTTC. Protein sequence: CASRYTGESSSYEQYF.

V and J are TRBV5-4 and TRBJ1-2; 8 bases match TRBD1. This CDR3 comprises 15 residues. CDR1 is SGHNT and CDR2 is YYREEE in the germline V gene (reference sequence). V lost 4 bases and J lost 5; bases outside the gene matches: 10. In DNA, the CDR3 is TGTGCCAGCAGCACGGACAGGGCCCCGCGGTATGGCTACACCTTC. The encoded protein is CASSTDRAPRYGYTF.

This chain joins TRBV5-8 and TRBJ2-5, with TRBD2 matching over 10 bases. After removal of 0 bases from V and 8 bases from J, the junction contained 4 bases not matched to a gene. Germline CDR1 and CDR2: SGHTS and YDEGEE. The CDR3 covers 14 residues. This CDR3 reads CASSLGTSGLTQYF. The CDR3, as DNA: TGTGCCAGCAGCTTGGGGACTAGCGGACTAACCCAGTACTTC.

This clone was picked up a small number of times. The chain joins TRBV15 to TRBJ1-2; TRBD1 matches at 7 bases. Germline CDR1 LNHNV, CDR2 YYDKDF (reference sequence). The CDR3 sequence is 14 residues long. Germline trimming cut 1 base from V and 4 bases from J; bases unmatched to any gene: 3. The DNA of the CDR3 is TGTGCCACCAGCAGAGGCCGGGACAGCTATGGCTACACCTTC. Protein: CATSRGRDSYGYTF. Using reference TRBV15 and TRBJ1-2 for the parts outside the CDR3, the full variable domain is DAMVIQNPRYQVTQFGKPVTLSCSQTLNHNVMYWYQQKSSQAPKLLFHYYDKDFNNEADTPDNFQSRRPNTSFCFLDIRSPGLGDTAMYLCATSRGRDSYGYTFGSGTRLTVV.

This clone is large by share. The chain combines TRBV6-6 with TRBJ1-2; D uncertain. V lost 6 bases and J 8 bases, leaving 10 bases between the germline ends. Germline CDR1 and CDR2: MNHNY and SVGAGI (reference sequence). The CDR3 runs to 11 residues. As DNA, the CDR3 is TGTGCCAGCAGCAGAGGAACGGGCTACACCTTC. It codes for CASSRGTGYTF.

V is TRBV6-1 and J is TRBJ2-2, with 8 bases identical to TRBD2. V shed 2 bases and J 0 bases; nucleotides not matched to a gene: 2. This CDR3 has 16 residues. Germline V gene lookup returns CDR1 MNHNS and CDR2 SASEGT. The CDR3 DNA is TGTGCCAGCAGTGAACTAGCGGGCTCGAACACCGGGGAGCTGTTTTTT. Protein sequence: CASSELAGSNTGELFF.

This clone was counted only a few times. V gene TRBV6-1 combines with J gene TRBJ1-1; D gene uncertain. This CDR3 comprises 14 residues. Germline V gene lookup returns CDR1 MNHNS and CDR2 SASEGT. V lost 2 bases, J lost 1 base, and 8 bases lay in between. The chain's CDR3 is CASSENTGNTEAFF. For the CDR3, the DNA is TGTGCCAGCAGTGAAAATACGGGGAACACTGAAGCTTTCTTT.

The chain carries TRBV7-9 and TRBJ2-5; maybe TRBD2 (6 bases). Germline V gives CDR1 SEHNR, CDR2 FQNEAQ (reference sequence). Trimming took 3 bases from V and 1 from J, leaving 9 bases between them. This CDR3 has 14 amino acids. CDR3 nucleotide sequence: TGTGCCAGCAGCTTGGGGGGACTCCAAGAGACCCAGTACTTC. Protein: CASSLGGLQETQYF.

This sequence joins TRBV6-5 and TRBJ2-7; 7 positions match TRBD1. The CDR3 has 15 residues. CDR1 is MNHEY, CDR2 SVGAGI, per germline. With 0 bases clipped from V and 4 bases from J, the junction kept 6 bases outside the gene matches. The CDR3 DNA sequence: TGTGCCAGCAGTTACTCCGCGACAGGGTCGTACGAGCAGTACTTC. Its protein is CASSYSATGSYEQYF.

This clone turned up a few times. The same CDR3 arises from other DNA sequences in this sample as well. This sequence joins TRBV6-5 and TRBJ2-1; TRBD1 matches 7 bases. The J segment lost 5 bases and the V segment lost 6 bases, leaving 7 bases of the junction unmatched. The CDR3 is 14 residues long. The germline CDR1 and CDR2 sequences are MNHEY and SVGAGI. The CDR3 coding sequence is TGTGCCAGCAGAAGGACAGGAAGAAACAATGAGCAGTTCTTC. Protein sequence: CASRRTGRNNEQFF.

This clone came up a few times. The V and J genes are TRBV5-1 and TRBJ1-4, with TRBD1 matching 10 bases. This CDR3 region has 16 residues. The germline V gene has CDR1 SGHRS and CDR2 YFSETQ. J lost 8 bases, V lost 4 bases, and 11 bases had no gene match. The CDR3 loop reads CASSASFRDRGEKLFF. Here the CDR3 DNA reads TGCGCCAGCAGCGCATCCTTCCGGGACAGGGGAGAAAAACTGTTTTTT.

The chain links TRBV28 to TRBJ2-3, with D perhaps matching TRBD1 (5 bases). The CDR3 contains 14 residues. The germline gives CDR1 MDHEN, CDR2 SYDVKM. The V end lost 3 bases, the J end lost 3 bases, and 10 bases lay between the germline ends. DNA for the CDR3: TGTGCCAGCAGTTTCCTCCAGGGAACAGATACGCAGTATTTT. It specifies CASSFLQGTDTQYF.

The chain uses TRBV6-6 and TRBJ1-2; no definite D call. Germline V gives CDR1 MNHNY, CDR2 SVGAGI (reference sequence). This CDR3 has 11 amino acids. The V gene lost 4 bases and the J gene lost 8 bases, with 8 bases spanning the gap. Here the CDR3 DNA reads TGTGCCAGCAGTTCCGGGGAAGGCTACACCTTC. Its protein is CASSSGEGYTF.

This clone was counted only a few times. This chain uses TRBV4-2 with TRBJ2-1, with 9 bases lining up with TRBD2. Germline assignment: CDR1 LGHNA and CDR2 YNFKEQ. The V gene end was trimmed by 0 bases and the J gene end by 6 bases; junction bases not matched to a gene: 6. The CDR3 extends over 16 amino acids. CDR3 protein: CASSQEAGGGANEQFF. CDR3 coding DNA: TGTGCCAGCAGCCAAGAGGCCGGCGGGGGGGCCAATGAGCAGTTCTTC.

The sample holds a few counts of this clone. This chain links TRBV6-6 with TRBJ1-4; D perhaps matches TRBD1 (6 bases). CDR3 length: 14 amino acids. Trimming shortened V by 7 bases and J by 8 bases, and 17 bases separated the two germline ends. In germline, CDR1 is MNHNY, CDR2 SVGAGI (reference sequence). Here the CDR3 DNA reads TGTGCCAGCACCACGGACAGCCAACTAGAAAAACTGTTTTTT. Translating gives CASTTDSQLEKLFF.

The rearrangement links TRBV28 to TRBJ2-1; TRBD2 matches 9 bases. V was pared by 6 bases and J by 5 bases, with 8 bases of the junction left unmatched. In germline, CDR1 is MDHEN, CDR2 SYDVKM. The CDR3 is 15 amino acids. In DNA, the CDR3 is TGTGCCAGCAGCCGCAGCGGGGGGATACACAATGAGCAGTTCTTC. Its translation is CASSRSGGIHNEQFF. Together with reference TRBV28 and TRBJ2-1, the CDR3 gives the full variable domain: DVKVTQSSRYLVKRTGEKVFLECVQDMDHENMFWYRQDPGLGLRLIYFSYDVKMKEKGDIPEGYSVSREKKERFSLILESASTNQTSMYLCASSRSGGIHNEQFFGPGTRLTVL.

The rearrangement uses TRBV10-2 and TRBJ1-1, with D perhaps matching TRBD1 (6 bases). Per germline, CDR1 WSHSY and CDR2 SAAADI. Trimming removed 2 bases from V and 1 base from J, with 8 bases in between. The CDR3 spans 14 residues. The chain's CDR3 is CASSETGQNTEAFF. The CDR3 DNA sequence: TGCGCCAGCAGTGAGACAGGGCAGAACACTGAAGCTTTCTTT.